The 3 T cell receptor beta chains presented below share a single source sample, sequenced in a study of Ad26.COV2.S vaccination and SARS-CoV-2 variants (dated by TCRdb to 2020 to 2022). What the time point label conveys for this sample: individuals recovered from natural SARS-CoV-2 infection. The protocol used for the library was the immunoSEQ multiplex PCR assay. The table was pulled from immuneACCESS by TCRdb, which kept in-frame rearrangements only. Such tables lose some clones; where checked, under half of the loss comes from unresolved V genes, and the rest has no known cause. This sample lists about 350,000 clones; 92% were detected once. 3.9% of the sample lies in the top ten. The sample was peripheral blood, taken after recovery from COVID-19. The source is a human donor who had recovered from COVID-19.

V and J are TRBV12-3 or TRBV12-4 and TRBJ1-2; weak D call: TRBD1 (5 bases). The V end was cut by 4 bases, the J end by 4 bases, with 10 bases between. This CDR3 region has 13 residues. This CDR3 reads CASSSEGFYGYTF. Here the CDR3 DNA reads TGTGCCAGCAGTTCGGAGGGGTTCTATGGCTACACCTTC.

A note on this clone: Distinct nucleotide sequences in the sample also encode this CDR3. This chain joins TRBV5-1 and TRBJ2-2; D is possibly TRBD2 (6 bases). The CDR3 consists of 14 residues. Germline CDR1 is SGHRS and CDR2 is YFSETQ. The V end was cut by 0 bases, the J end by 4 bases, with 7 bases between. The CDR3 coding sequence is TGCGCCAGCAGCTTGGGGCGGGGCACCGGGGAGCTGTTTTTT. Translation gives CASSLGRGTGELFF.

This clone was counted once. The rearrangement joins TRBV6-5 to TRBJ1-3, with no clear D. The CDR3 is made up of 14 amino acids. The V end lost 6 bases, the J end lost 0 bases, and 9 bases lay between the germline ends. Germline assignment: CDR1 MNHEY and CDR2 SVGAGI. Here the CDR3 reads CASSRVSSGNTIYF. The CDR3 DNA reads TGTGCCAGCAGCCGCGTAAGCTCTGGAAACACCATATATTTT.